This TCR beta chain is drawn from a study of T cell repertoires in cytomegalovirus infection. Study details: Used in the study were CMV epitopes, some recently identified and HLA-C-restricted, others well-studied and HLA-B-restricted. CMV infection plus the matching HLA type was flagged by public TCR beta signatures. Regarding the study as a whole: Using cumulative public TCR beta family frequency, the authors identified those who carried CMV together with the relevant HLA. Within the response measured ex vivo, HLA-C-restricted CMV-specific TCR beta clonotypes were dominant.

A single record per CDR3 protein comes from TCRdb applying MiXCR to the reads. The data contain approximately 71,000 distinct CDR3 sequences, roughly 20% of them singletons. As for this clonotype: Its target is not known.

The CDR3 is made up of 16 amino acids. Germline V CDR1 and CDR2: SGHVS, FQNEAQ. J was trimmed by 10 bases and V by 5 bases; bases with no gene match: 10. This specimen was CD8+ T cells from cultured PBMCs, taken from culture after CMV antigen stimulation. This clonotype originated in a human donor in good health (CMV status not recorded). Some clones in this sample may be carry-over from other donors' samples. This chain joins TRBV7-8 and TRBJ2-1; 14 bases are a match to TRBD2. The CDR3 DNA is TGTGCCAGCAGCCTAAGTGGACTAGCGGGGGGTAGGGAGCAGTTCTTC. Translated, it gives CASSLSGLAGGREQFF. The variable domain in full, with the rest retrieved from reference TRBV7-8 and TRBJ2-1, is GAGVSQSPRYKVAKRGQDVALRCDPISGHVSLFWYQQALGQGPEFLTYFQNEAQLDKSGLPSDRFFAERPEGSVSTLKIQRTQQEDSAVYLCASSLSGLAGGREQFFGPGTRLTVL.